The next 2 T cell receptor beta chains were all read from a single sample in a study of beta chain features in type 1 diabetes. Investigators reverse transcribed all isolated RNA, so they sequenced expressed TCRB transcripts. The protocol was immunoSEQ multiplex PCR, while the TCRdb copy is restricted to in-frame clones and leaves out a portion. The repertoire consists of about 410,000 clones, with roughly 14% occurring once and the leading ten covering approximately 0.038%. The sample was naive CD4+ T cells from blood. These receptor sequences come from a man aged 25 to 40 in good health.

A few counts support this clone. V usage is TRBV7-9 and J usage is TRBJ2-7; D possibly corresponds to TRBD2 (6 bases). CDR1 and CDR2 from the germline V gene are SEHNR and FQNEAQ (reference sequence). The CDR3 has 14 amino acids. V lost 1 base, J lost 6 bases, and 13 bases lay in between. The CDR3 loop reads CASSLVRGRGEQYF. CDR3 nucleotide sequence: TGTGCCAGCAGCTTAGTGCGGGGAAGAGGCGAGCAGTACTTC.

This clone was picked up many times. This chain connects TRBV14 to TRBJ2-5; D is unclear. Germline CDR1 is SGHDN and CDR2 is FVKESK. The CDR3 extends over 14 amino acids. V gave up 4 bases and J gave up 4 bases, with 13 bases separating them. The CDR3 nucleotides are TGTGCCAGCAGCCTATTGATAGATGGAGAGACCCAGTACTTC. Protein product: CASSLLIDGETQYF.